This T cell receptor beta chain was retrieved from a study of blood T cell repertoires in COVID-19. This clone was detected only once. Per the authors' pipeline: Amplification of reference gene primers provided the estimated nucleated cell counts. Produced via immunoSEQ multiplex PCR; TCRdb's table is partial and in-frame only. V, J and clone size were drawn from that table, and D and trimming were deduced from the DNA. Of 390,000 or so clones listed, 80% to 85% are singletons. This TCR came from a woman aged 50 to 60 who had recovered from COVID-19. The specimen was PBMCs or T cells enriched from blood (not recorded which).

CDR3 coding DNA: TGCTGCGGACTAGCGGGATCCGGTGAGCAGTTCTTC. Its translation: CCGLAGSGEQFF. The chain uses TRBV29-1 and TRBJ2-1, with 12 bases aligning to TRBD2. The CDR3 extends over 12 amino acids. Looked up from germline, CDR1 is SQVTM and CDR2 is ANQGSEA.